The TCR beta chain described here comes from a study of technical replicates of blood from a few donors. Profiled with immunoSEQ multiplex PCR; TCRdb holds only in-frame clones, not every one. This repertoire shows 95,000 or so clones, 85% to 95% found once; its top ten account for roughly 0.3%. This clone was recorded only once. The germline V gene encodes CDR1 SGDLS and CDR2 YYNGEE. With 3 bases removed from V and 3 bases from J, the gap between germline ends came to 7 bases. The CDR3 spans 13 residues. Sequenced input: T cells isolated from PBMCs. This sequence was found in a human donor in good health. The V call is TRBV9, the J call TRBJ1-3, with D tentatively TRBD1 (5 bases). CDR3 sequence: CASSAGGGNTIYF. CDR3 sequence (DNA): TGTGCCAGCAGCGCCGGGGGTGGAAACACCATATATTTT.